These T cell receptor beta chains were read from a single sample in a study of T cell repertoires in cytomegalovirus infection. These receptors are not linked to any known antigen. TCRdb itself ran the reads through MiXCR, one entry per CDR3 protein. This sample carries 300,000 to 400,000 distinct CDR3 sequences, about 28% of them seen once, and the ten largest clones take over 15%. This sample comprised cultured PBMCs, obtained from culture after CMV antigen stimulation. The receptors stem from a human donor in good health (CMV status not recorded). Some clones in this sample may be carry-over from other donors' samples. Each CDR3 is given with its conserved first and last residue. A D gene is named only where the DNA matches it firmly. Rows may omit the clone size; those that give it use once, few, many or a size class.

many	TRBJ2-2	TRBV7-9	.	TGTGCCAGCAGCCCCCGGGGCAGGAAGAACACCGGGGAGCTGTTTTTT	CASSPRGRKNTGELFF
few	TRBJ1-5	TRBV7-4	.	TGTGCCAGCAGCTTAAATGGGTTTAAGCCCCAGCATTTT	CASSLNGFKPQHF
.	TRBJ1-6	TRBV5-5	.	TGTGCCAGCAGCTTGGGAAGGAATTCACCCCTCCACTTT	CASSLGRNSPLHF
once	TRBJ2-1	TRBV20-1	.	TGCAGTGCCAAGCCCCTGAGGGAGTTCTTC	CSAKPLREFF
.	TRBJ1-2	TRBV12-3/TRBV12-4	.	TGTGCCAGCAGTTCCGGGCCAATGTATGGCTACACCTTC	CASSSGPMYGYTF
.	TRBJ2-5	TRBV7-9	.	TGTGCCAGCAGCTCCGGAGTGGGGGGCAACCAAGAGACCCAGTACTTC	CASSSGVGGNQETQYF
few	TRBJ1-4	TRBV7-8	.	TGTGCCAGCAGAGGACGTCGTGAAAAACTGTTTTTT	CASRGRREKLFF
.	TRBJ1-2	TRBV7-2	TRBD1	TGTGCCAGCAGCTATCGGGACAGGGTGGGCTATGGCTACACCTTC	CASSYRDRVGYGYTF
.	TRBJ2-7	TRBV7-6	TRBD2	TGTGCCAGCAGCTTAGTTTTTGGGAGGGCGGCATCCTACGAGCAGTACTTC	CASSLVFGRAASYEQYF
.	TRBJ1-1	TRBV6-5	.	TGTGCCAGCAGTTACTCGAGTCCCCTCACGGGAGCTTTCTTT	CASSYSSPLTGAFF
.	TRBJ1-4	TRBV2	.	TGTGCCAGCAGGGGTGCGAGGAATGAAAAACTGTTTTTT	CASRGARNEKLFF
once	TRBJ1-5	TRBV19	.	TGTGCCAGTAGGGACGTAATCGGGGGTCAGCCCCAGCATTTT	CASRDVIGGQPQHF
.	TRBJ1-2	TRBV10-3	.	TGTGCCATCAGTGCGACACTAAAGGCCCAGAGGCTAGGCTACACCTTC	CAISATLKAQRLGYTF
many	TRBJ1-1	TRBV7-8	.	TGTGCCAGCAGCCCGAGCATTAGCCTGAACACTGAAGCTTTCTTT	CASSPSISLNTEAFF
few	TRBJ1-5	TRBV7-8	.	TGTGCCAGCAGCGGGACTCTCAATCAGGGGCCGGAGGTTAGCAATCAGCCCCAGCATTTT	CASSGTLNQGPEVSNQPQHF
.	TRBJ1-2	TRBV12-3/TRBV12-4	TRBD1	TGTGCCAGCAGTTTAGGGGGCAGGGGGCGCGTCCCCTATGGCTACACCTTC	CASSLGGRGRVPYGYTF
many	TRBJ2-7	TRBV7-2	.	TGTGCCAGCAGCTTATCGGGGGATCTCTACGAGCAGTACTTC	CASSLSGDLYEQYF
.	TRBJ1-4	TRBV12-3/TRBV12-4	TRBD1	TGTGCCAGCAGGCGGACAGGCGGAGGTGAAAAACTGTTTTTT	CASRRTGGGEKLFF
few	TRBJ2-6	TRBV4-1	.	TGCGCCAGCAGCCAGCAAGGGGCCAACGTCCTGACTTTC	CASSQQGANVLTF
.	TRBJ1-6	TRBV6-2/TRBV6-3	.	TGTGCCAGCAGTTACGCTCAATTTATGCCCCTCCACTTT	CASSYAQFMPLHF
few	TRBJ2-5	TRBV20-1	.	TGCAGTGCTAGTGGCCCAGACACGGTCGCGTACTTC	CSASGPDTVAYF
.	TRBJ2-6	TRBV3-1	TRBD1	TGTGCCAGCAGCCAATGGTACAGGGGTTCTGGGGCCAACGTCCTGACTTTC	CASSQWYRGSGANVLTF
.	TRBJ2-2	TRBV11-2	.	TGTGCCAGCAGCCCAGGGATTACCGGGGAGCTGTTTTTT	CASSPGITGELFF
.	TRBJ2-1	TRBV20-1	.	TGCAGTACCGATGGGGGAGTCTCCTACAATGAGCAGTTCTTC	CSTDGGVSYNEQFF
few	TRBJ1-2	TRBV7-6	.	TGTGCCAGCAGCTCCTCCGAAGGAGCTAACTATGGCTACACCTTC	CASSSSEGANYGYTF
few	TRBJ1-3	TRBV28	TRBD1	TGTGCCAGCAGTGCCCAGGGAGGGGACAGCTCTGGAAACACCATATATTTT	CASSAQGGDSSGNTIYF
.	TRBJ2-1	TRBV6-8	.	TGTGCCAGCAGTTACGAGGGGGGTCGAGACAATGAGCAGTTCTTC	CASSYEGGRDNEQFF
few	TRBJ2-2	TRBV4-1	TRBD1	TGTGCCAGCAGCCCCGGGACAGGTGACACCGGGGAGCTGTTTTTT	CASSPGTGDTGELFF
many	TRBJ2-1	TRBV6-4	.	TGTGCCAGCAGTGACAGTGGGGGTCACAATGAGCAGTTCTTC	CASSDSGGHNEQFF